The clone carrying this TCR beta chain was seen more than once but under ten times. Profiled with immunoSEQ multiplex PCR; TCRdb holds only in-frame clones, not every one. The sample lists roughly 100,000 clones, about 90% occurring once. The data were taken from a study of OX40 agonist ivuxolimab in advanced cancers. V was trimmed by 5 bases and J by 2 bases, leaving 7 bases between them. The CDR3 runs 13 residues. The germline gives CDR1 SGHNT, CDR2 YENEEA. The chain links TRBV11-3 to TRBJ2-1, with a tentative D call TRBD1 (5 bases). This TCR was recovered from an adult with an advanced solid tumor such as melanoma, head and neck, liver or kidney cancer. Sample: CD4+ or CD8+ T cells sorted from blood, taken in a trial of the OX40 agonist ivuxolimab. CDR3 sequence: CASSPTAYNEQFF. CDR3 nucleotides: TGTGCCAGCAGCCCGACAGCCTACAATGAGCAGTTCTTC.